Below, 15 T cell receptor beta chains from the same sample are listed, as sequenced in a study of T cells in Graves' hyperthyroidism and ophthalmopathy. Amplified TCR beta CDR3 regions came from RNA transcripts. A first-round RT-PCR of the TCR CDR3 used the HTBI primer set. TCRdb passed the multiplex PCR reads through MiXCR, listing each CDR3 protein once. The sample holds 100,000 to 140,000 distinct CDR3 sequences, more than 15% seen once. The sequencing input was blood. These receptors were obtained from a woman between 50 and 59 years old with Graves' hyperthyroidism.

This clonotype was seen at least ten times. The J gene is TRBJ1-1, the V gene TRBV24-1; maybe TRBD1 (5 bases). V was shortened by 5 bases and J by 4 bases, with 10 bases between the two germline ends. The length of the CDR3 is 13 residues. The germline V gene has CDR1 KGHDR and CDR2 SFDVKD. The CDR3 reads CATSGGTGTEAFF. The CDR3 DNA reads as TGTGCCACCAGTGGGGGGACGGGCACTGAAGCTTTCTTT.

V is TRBV30 and J is TRBJ2-7; D may match TRBD1 or TRBD2 (6 bases each). Trimming took 1 base from V and 5 from J, leaving 15 bases between them. Per the germline V gene, CDR1 is GTSNPN and CDR2 is SVGIG (reference sequence). The CDR3 runs to 14 residues. The CDR3 reads CAWSAYGGYNEQYF. DNA of the CDR3: TGTGCCTGGAGTGCGTACGGGGGCTACAACGAGCAGTACTTC.

The rearrangement links TRBV2 to TRBJ2-2; D ambiguous. The end of the DNA is better explained by TRBJ1-1, so the J call may be wrong. The CDR3 has 12 amino acids. The germline V gene encodes CDR1 SNHLY and CDR2 FYNNEI. The CDR3 nucleotides read TGTGCCAGCAGTCCCGACCGCTATGGAGCTTTCTTT. It encodes CASSPDRYGAFF.

The rearrangement uses TRBV9 and TRBJ2-7; tentatively, D is TRBD1 (5 bases). The CDR3 length is 14 residues. CDR1 is SGDLS and CDR2 is YYNGEE in the germline V gene. Trimming took 0 bases from V and 5 from J, leaving 12 bases between them. The CDR3 DNA is TGTGCCAGCAGCGTAGGTAGGGGCGCAGACGAGCAGTACTTC. This sequence encodes CASSVGRGADEQYF.

This clonotype has just a few counts. The rearrangement joins TRBV19 to TRBJ2-1, with 7 bases that match TRBD1. V shed 5 bases and J 9 bases; nucleotides not matched to a gene: 10. The length of the CDR3 is 14 residues. Germline CDR1 LNHDA, CDR2 SQIVND (reference sequence). In nucleotides, the CDR3 is TGTGCCAGTAGTCCAGGGGGTGGGTATTTTGAGCAGTTCTTC. Translating gives CASSPGGGYFEQFF. The full variable domain, its missing parts supplied by reference TRBV19 and TRBJ2-1, is DGGITQSPKYLFRKEGQNVTLSCEQNLNHDAMYWYRQDPGQGLRLIYYSQIVNDFQKGDIAEGYSVSREKKESFPLTVTSAQKNPTAFYLCASSPGGGYFEQFFGPGTRLTVL.

This clonotype was recorded at least ten times. The CDR3 spells CASRPGVTAGDTQYF. CDR3 DNA: TGTGCCAGCAGACCCGGGGTTACCGCCGGAGATACGCAGTATTTT. The V and J genes are TRBV2 and TRBJ2-3, with D possibly TRBD2 on 5 matching bases. CDR3 length: 15 residues. The V end was cut by 6 bases, the J end by 5 bases, with 18 bases between. CDR1 is SNHLY, CDR2 FYNNEI, per germline.

This clonotype was seen repeatedly, ten times or more. This rearrangement joins TRBV5-1 to TRBJ2-7, with no clear D. V lost 4 bases to trimming and J lost 7 bases, with 21 bases between them. Per the germline V gene, CDR1 is SGHRS and CDR2 is YFSETQ. The CDR3 totals 15 residues. The CDR3 DNA reads TGCGCCAGCAGCCGGGCAGCTTCCGGATTAGGGGAGCAGTACTTC. Encoded protein: CASSRAASGLGEQYF. Combining the CDR3 with reference TRBV5-1 and TRBJ2-7 gives the whole variable domain KAGVTQTPRYLIKTRGQQVTLSCSPISGHRSVSWYQQTPGQGLQFLFEYFSETQRNKGNFPGRFSGRQFSNSRSEMNVSTLELGDSALYLCASSRAASGLGEQYFGPGTRLTVT.

This clonotype has ten or more counts. The chain combines TRBV2 with TRBJ2-6, with D hard to call. V lost 7 bases to trimming and J lost 0 bases, with 10 bases between them. The CDR3 sequence is 15 residues long. Germline V CDR1 and CDR2: SNHLY, FYNNEI. The chain's CDR3 is CASTQVYSGANVLTF. Here the CDR3 DNA reads TGTGCCAGCACGCAGGTTTACTCTGGGGCCAACGTCCTGACTTTC. Combining the CDR3 with reference TRBV2 and TRBJ2-6 gives the whole variable domain EPEVTQTPSHQVTQMGQEVILRCVPISNHLYFYWYRQILGQKVEFLVSFYNNEISEKSEIFDDQFSVERPDGSNFTLKIRSTKLEDSAMYFCASTQVYSGANVLTFGAGSRLTVL.

The sample holds many counts of this clonotype. This sequence joins TRBV18 and TRBJ1-4, with TRBD1 identical over 7 bases. With V trimmed by 4 bases and J by 5 bases, 7 bases remained unmatched. This CDR3 is built from 15 residues. CDR1 and CDR2 from the germline V gene are KGHSH and LQKENI. The CDR3 nucleotides are TGTGCCAGCTCACAGGGACAGCTGGTCAATGAAAAACTGTTTTTT. Translating it yields CASSQGQLVNEKLFF.

This clonotype was seen at least ten times. The CDR3 region has the DNA TGTGCCAGCAGCGTGACTGGAAACACCATATATTTT. Its translation is CASSVTGNTIYF. The chain links TRBV9 to TRBJ1-3; D unclear. CDR1 and CDR2 (germline): SGDLS, YYNGEE. The CDR3 totals 12 residues. Trimming took off 2 bases at V and 2 bases at J, with 2 bases between the two ends.

At least ten counts were recorded for this clonotype. The chain carries TRBV10-2 and TRBJ2-5; 7 bases fit TRBD2. V trimming: 6 bases; J trimming: 2 bases; junction bases outside the gene matches: 3. CDR3 length equals 13 residues. Germline V gene data show CDR1 as WSHSY and CDR2 as SAAADI. The CDR3 protein is CASRPGGQETQYF. CDR3 coding DNA: TGCGCCAGCAGGCCCGGGGGGCAAGAGACCCAGTACTTC.

This clonotype was observed at least ten times. The J gene is TRBJ2-5, the V gene TRBV7-3, with D perhaps TRBD2 (5 bases). The CDR3 has 12 residues. Germline V CDR1 and CDR2: SGHTA, FQGTGA. V was trimmed by 2 bases and J by 10 bases, leaving 11 bases between them. The CDR3 loop is CASSLGSGIQYF. CDR3 DNA: TGTGCCAGCAGCTTAGGGTCCGGGATCCAGTACTTC. Filled out from reference TRBV7-3 and TRBJ2-5, the complete variable domain reads GAGVSQTPSNKVTEKGKYVELRCDPISGHTALYWYRQSLGQGPEFLIYFQGTGAADDSGLPNDRFFAVRPEGSVSTLKIQRTERGDSAVYLCASSLGSGIQYFGPGTRLLVL.

In its sample, this clonotype was seen many times. The genes are TRBV6-1 and TRBJ2-3, with 9 bases matching TRBD2. The trim removed 4 bases at V and 4 bases at J, leaving 9 bases unmatched. Germline lookup yields CDR1 MNHNS and CDR2 SASEGT. The CDR3 covers 16 residues. The CDR3 coding sequence is TGTGCCAGCAGTGGGGGGCTAGCGGGAATGGCAGATACGCAGTATTTT. Its protein product is CASSGGLAGMADTQYF.

This clonotype was picked up many times. The V and J genes are TRBV27 and TRBJ2-1, with 7 bases identical to TRBD1. This CDR3 is built from 14 residues. Germline V gives CDR1 MNHEY, CDR2 SMNVEV (reference sequence). The V and J ends lost 6 bases and 5 bases, in that order; junction bases with no gene match: 7. CDR3 sequence: CASSPTGINNEQFF. The CDR3 region has the DNA TGTGCCAGCAGCCCGACAGGGATAAACAATGAGCAGTTCTTC.

The rearrangement uses TRBV28 and TRBJ2-5, with 10 nucleotides matching TRBD2. Germline V gene sequence: CDR1 MDHEN, CDR2 SYDVKM. The junction had 8 bases not matched to a gene; V was cut back by 6 bases and J by 4 bases. The length of the CDR3 is 15 residues. The CDR3 sequence: CASRGAGGPGETQYF. The CDR3 DNA sequence: TGTGCCAGCAGGGGAGCGGGAGGGCCGGGAGAGACCCAGTACTTC.